This T cell receptor (beta chain) is drawn from a study of blood T cell repertoires in COVID-19. Study-level information: Sites across the United States, Italy and Spain contributed samples from acute and convalescent COVID-19.

The CDR3 spans 13 residues. Losses at the gene ends were 5 bases for V and 7 bases for J; bases not matched to a gene: 5. The germline V gene has CDR1 MNHEY and CDR2 SMNVEV (reference sequence). Original handling: Reference gene primers were amplified, and this amplification served to estimate nucleated cell counts. Libraries were prepared by immunoSEQ multiplex PCR; TCRdb keeps only in-frame clonotypes and omits some of them. The DNA was the basis for D and trimming; V, J and clone size are from that table. The profile shows 210,000 or so clones, nearly 90% of them singletons. Cohort allocation depended upon clinical history that participants reported.

The V gene is TRBV27, the J gene TRBJ1-2; the match to TRBD1 covers 9 bases. What was sequenced was PBMCs or T cells enriched from blood (not recorded which). The TCR originated in a young man who had recovered from COVID-19. The CDR3 bases are TGTGCCAGCAGTGCACAGGGGGCGGGTGGCTACACCTTC. Translated: CASSAQGAGGYTF.